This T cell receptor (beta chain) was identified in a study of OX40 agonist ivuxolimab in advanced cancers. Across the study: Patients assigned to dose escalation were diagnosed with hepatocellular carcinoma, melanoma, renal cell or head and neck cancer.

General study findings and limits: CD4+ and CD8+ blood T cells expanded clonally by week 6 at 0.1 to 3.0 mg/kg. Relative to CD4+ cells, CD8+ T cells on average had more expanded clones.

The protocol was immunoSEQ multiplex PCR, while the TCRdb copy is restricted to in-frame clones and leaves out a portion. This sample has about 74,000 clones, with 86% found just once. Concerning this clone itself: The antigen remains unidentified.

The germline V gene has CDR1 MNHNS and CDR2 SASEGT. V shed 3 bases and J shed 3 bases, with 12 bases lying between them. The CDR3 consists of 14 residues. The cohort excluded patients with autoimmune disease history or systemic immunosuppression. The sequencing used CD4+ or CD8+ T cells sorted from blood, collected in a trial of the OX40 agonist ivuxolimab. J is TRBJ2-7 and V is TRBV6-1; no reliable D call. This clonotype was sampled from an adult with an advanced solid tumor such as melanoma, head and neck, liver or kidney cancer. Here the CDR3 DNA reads TGTGCCAGCAGTGAGGGCGGCTTATACTACGAGCAGTACTTC. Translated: CASSEGGLYYEQYF.